The 5 T cell receptor beta chains in this list originate from one sample, sequenced in a study of blood T cell repertoires in COVID-19. Measured with immunoSEQ multiplex PCR; TCRdb has only the in-frame clones, and not every one. This sample has 250,000 to 350,000 clones, with 90% found just once. The sequenced sample was PBMCs or T cells enriched from blood (not recorded which). These TCRs come from a woman between 18 and 30 years old with acute COVID-19.

This clone was counted once. Distinct nucleotide sequences in the sample also encode this CDR3. The V call is TRBV5-1, the J call TRBJ2-3; 7 bases are a match to TRBD2. Germline CDR1 is SGHRS and CDR2 is YFSETQ. With 0 bases clipped from V and 0 bases from J, the junction kept 4 bases outside the gene matches. The length of the CDR3 is 16 residues. The CDR3 loop is CASSLGLAASTDTQYF. As DNA, the CDR3 is TGCGCCAGCAGCTTGGGCCTAGCGGCTAGCACAGATACGCAGTATTTT.

Notes on this clone: This same CDR3 is encoded by further DNA sequences in the sample. CDR3 protein: CASSFRGSGNQPQHF. The CDR3 coding sequence is TGTGCCAGCAGTTTTCGGGGTTCGGGCAATCAGCCCCAGCATTTT. The chain employs TRBV28 and TRBJ1-5; D remains ambiguous. The length of the CDR3 is 15 residues. Germline assignment: CDR1 MDHEN and CDR2 SYDVKM. Trimming removed 3 bases at V and 2 bases at J, with 11 bases between.

This clone has ten or more counts. The chain combines TRBV7-6 with TRBJ2-2; 10 bases are shared with TRBD2. The CDR3 runs to 15 residues. Trimming removed 6 bases from V and 3 bases from J; junction bases left unmatched: 4. Germline CDR1 reads SGHVS; CDR2 reads FNYEAQ. This CDR3 reads CASSLTSGDTGELFF. CDR3 sequence (DNA): TGTGCCAGCAGTTTAACTAGCGGGGACACCGGGGAGCTGTTTTTT.

The gene calls are TRBV15 and TRBJ1-6; D gene uncertain. This CDR3 has 14 residues. The V gene's germline CDR1 is LNHNV and CDR2 YYDKDF (reference sequence). The germline V and J ends were trimmed by 1 base and 6 bases, with 7 bases remaining between them. The CDR3 sequence is CATSRVVSNSPLHF. The CDR3 DNA reads as TGTGCCACCAGCAGAGTGGTCAGTAATTCACCCCTCCACTTT. Drawing the rest from reference TRBV15 and TRBJ1-6, the complete variable domain is DAMVIQNPRYQVTQFGKPVTLSCSQTLNHNVMYWYQQKSSQAPKLLFHYYDKDFNNEADTPDNFQSRRPNTSFCFLDIRSPGLGDTAMYLCATSRVVSNSPLHFGNGTRLTVT.

This chain joins TRBV3-1 (or the pseudogene TRBV3-2) and TRBJ2-7, with 9 bases lining up with TRBD1. CDR3 size: 15 residues. Trimming cost V 4 bases and J 3 bases; bases outside gene matches: 7. Germline loops: CDR1 LGHDT, CDR2 YNNKEL (reference sequence). The DNA for the CDR3 is TGTGCCAGCAGCCCCACCGGGACAGGGAACTACGAGCAGTACTTC. This encodes CASSPTGTGNYEQYF.